Shown below are 15 T cell receptor beta chains from a single sample sequenced in a study of blood T cell repertoires in COVID-19. Assay: immunoSEQ multiplex PCR; the TCRdb copy retains only in-frame clones and omits some. The sample has 250,000 to 300,000 clones; about 90% are singletons. Sequencing input: peripheral blood. The receptors come from a woman aged 55-75 years with COVID-19, enrolled during active disease.

The chain is built from TRBV18 and TRBJ1-1, with 7 bases that match TRBD1. CDR3 length equals 14 residues. In germline, CDR1 is KGHSH, CDR2 LQKENI. V shed 3 bases and J 5 bases; nucleotides not matched to a gene: 6. The CDR3 nucleotides read TGTGCCAGCTCACCCCAGGACAGGCGGACTGAAGCTTTCTTT. Its translation is CASSPQDRRTEAFF.

The CDR3 loop reads CAWSSGTGGSEQYF. The CDR3 DNA sequence: TGTGCCTGGAGTTCCGGGACAGGGGGCAGCGAGCAGTACTTC. The rearrangement joins TRBV30 to TRBJ2-7, with 12 bases matching TRBD1. The CDR3 consists of 14 residues. V shed 2 bases, J shed 6 bases, and the junction held 5 bases outside the gene matches. Germline assignment: CDR1 GTSNPN and CDR2 SVGIG (reference sequence).

The CDR3 loop is CASSLVLQATPLNEQFF. CDR3 nucleotides: TGTGCCAGCAGCTTAGTCTTACAGGCCACTCCACTCAATGAGCAGTTCTTC. This chain joins TRBV11-2 and TRBJ2-1; tentative D call: TRBD1 (5 bases). V was trimmed by 1 base and J by 6 bases, leaving 19 bases between them. From germline, CDR1 is SGHAT and CDR2 FQNNGV. This CDR3 contains 17 residues.

The rearrangement joins TRBV7-2 to TRBJ2-1, with D perhaps matching TRBD2 (5 bases). The CDR3 consists of 14 residues. Germline CDR1 SGHTA, CDR2 FQGNSA. The V gene lost 3 bases and the J gene lost 7 bases, with 13 bases spanning the gap. The CDR3 DNA sequence: TGTGCCAGCAGCTTTGTCCGTTCGGGGAATGAGCAGTTCTTC. Amino acid sequence: CASSFVRSGNEQFF.

V and J are TRBV30 and TRBJ1-5; 9 bases align to TRBD1. The CDR3 is made up of 14 amino acids. V trimming: 4 bases; J trimming: 2 bases; junction bases outside the gene matches: 3. The germline CDR1 and CDR2 sequences are GTSNPN and SVGIG (reference sequence). CDR3 amino acids: CAWTRTGGNQPQHF. DNA for the CDR3: TGTGCCTGGACCCGGACAGGGGGCAATCAGCCCCAGCATTTT.

This clone was counted once. The chain links TRBV19 to TRBJ1-6; TRBD1 might be the D (5 bases). Germline V CDR1 and CDR2: LNHDA, SQIVND (reference sequence). V was pared by 3 bases and J by 9 bases, with 15 bases between. The CDR3 spans 15 residues. CDR3 bases: TGTGCCAGTAGTATGGGCAGAAGGGGAACTTCACCCCTCCACTTT. Its protein is CASSMGRRGTSPLHF. The full variable domain, its missing parts supplied by reference TRBV19 and TRBJ1-6, is DGGITQSPKYLFRKEGQNVTLSCEQNLNHDAMYWYRQDPGQGLRLIYYSQIVNDFQKGDIAEGYSVSREKKESFPLTVTSAQKNPTAFYLCASSMGRRGTSPLHFGNGTRLTVT.

This chain connects TRBV18 to TRBJ1-5; TRBD1 matches at 7 bases. Trimming took 2 bases from V and 3 from J; bases not matched to a gene: 1. Germline V gene lookup returns CDR1 KGHSH and CDR2 LQKENI. This CDR3 spans 14 amino acids. CDR3: CASSPGTDNQPQHF. As DNA, the CDR3 is TGTGCCAGCTCACCAGGGACAGACAATCAGCCCCAGCATTTT.

The chain carries TRBV21-1 and TRBJ1-1. TRBV21-1 is marked as a pseudogene. The CDR3 length is 17 residues. The CDR3 spells CASSKLGYGGGNTEAFF. In nucleotides, the CDR3 is TGTGCCAGCAGCAAACTGGGCTATGGGGGGGGAAACACTGAAGCTTTCTTT.

This chain joins TRBV5-1 and TRBJ1-2; a possible D gene is TRBD1 (6 bases). Germline CDR1 SGHRS, CDR2 YFSETQ. This CDR3 is built from 16 residues. V shed 0 bases and J shed 6 bases, with 18 bases lying between them. This chain's CDR3 is CASSLAFTGPVDGYTF. The CDR3 nucleotides read TGCGCCAGCAGCTTGGCCTTTACAGGGCCGGTGGATGGCTACACCTTC.

In nucleotides, the CDR3 is TGTGCCAGCAGTTATTCGGGTGGCAATCAGCCCCAGCATTTT. Translation gives CASSYSGGNQPQHF. The rearrangement links TRBV6-2 or TRBV6-3 to TRBJ1-5; the D is unclear. V was pared by 3 bases and J by 2 bases, with 8 bases between. The CDR3 contains 14 residues. Germline V lookup: CDR1 MNHEY, CDR2 SVGEGT.

The CDR3 loop is CASSPPSVRGQPQHF. The DNA for the CDR3 is TGTGCCAGCTCACCACCGTCCGTTCGGGGACAGCCCCAGCATTTT. The rearrangement joins TRBV18 to TRBJ1-5; the D is unclear. Germline CDR1 reads KGHSH; CDR2 reads LQKENI. The germline V and J ends were trimmed by 0 bases and 7 bases, with 13 bases remaining between them. CDR3 length: 15 amino acids.

V is TRBV15 and J is TRBJ1-1; 12 positions agree with TRBD1. Germline-derived CDR1 and CDR2 are LNHNV and YYDKDF (reference sequence). The J segment lost 4 bases and the V segment lost 0 bases, leaving 9 bases of the junction unmatched. The CDR3 contains 18 residues. The CDR3 is CATSRDQGQGARSTEAFF. For the CDR3, the DNA is TGTGCCACCAGCAGAGATCAGGGACAGGGGGCGCGGAGCACTGAAGCTTTCTTT.

The gene calls are TRBV27 and TRBJ2-3; D is uncertain. V was cut by 0 bases and J by 2 bases, with 6 bases left in between. In germline, CDR1 is MNHEY, CDR2 SMNVEV (reference sequence). The CDR3 has 14 residues. The CDR3 DNA is TGTGCCAGCAGTTTATCGCGGCTCACAGATACGCAGTATTTT. Its translation is CASSLSRLTDTQYF.

V is TRBV2 and J is TRBJ1-5; D is unclear. From germline, CDR1 is SNHLY and CDR2 FYNNEI. The V and J ends lost 2 bases and 0 bases respectively, with 8 bases between them. CDR3 length: 15 residues. The CDR3 coding sequence is TGTGCCAGCAGTGAACCCGGTTATAGCAATCAGCCCCAGCATTTT. Its protein is CASSEPGYSNQPQHF.

This chain uses TRBV18 with TRBJ1-1, with D perhaps TRBD1 (5 bases). V shed 6 bases and J shed 3 bases, with 11 bases lying between them. The CDR3 sequence is 13 residues long. Germline CDR1 and CDR2: KGHSH and LQKENI. DNA for the CDR3: TGTGCCAGCTCTGCTTCGGGGGACACTGAAGCTTTCTTT. Translation: CASSASGDTEAFF.